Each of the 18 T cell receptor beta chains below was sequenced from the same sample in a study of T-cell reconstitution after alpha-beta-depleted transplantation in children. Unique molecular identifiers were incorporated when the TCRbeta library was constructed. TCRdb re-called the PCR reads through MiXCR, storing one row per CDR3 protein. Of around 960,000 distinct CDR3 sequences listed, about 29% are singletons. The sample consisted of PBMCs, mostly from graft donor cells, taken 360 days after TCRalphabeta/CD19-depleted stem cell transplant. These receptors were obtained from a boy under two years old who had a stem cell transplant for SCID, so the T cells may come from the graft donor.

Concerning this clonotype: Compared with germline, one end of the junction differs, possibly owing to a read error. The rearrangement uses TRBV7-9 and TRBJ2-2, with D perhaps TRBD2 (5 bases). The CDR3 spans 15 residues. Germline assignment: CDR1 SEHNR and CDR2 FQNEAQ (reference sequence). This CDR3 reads CASSLGHPNTGKLFF. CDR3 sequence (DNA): TGTGCCAGCAGCTTAGGACATCCGAACACCGGGAAGCTGTTTTTT.

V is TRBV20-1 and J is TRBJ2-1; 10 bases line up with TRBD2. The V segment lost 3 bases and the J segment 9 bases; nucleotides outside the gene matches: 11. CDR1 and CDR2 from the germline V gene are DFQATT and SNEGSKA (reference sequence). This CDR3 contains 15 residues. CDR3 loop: CSASQTQRGGFEQFF. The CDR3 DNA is TGCAGTGCTAGCCAGACTCAGCGGGGGGGATTTGAGCAGTTCTTC.

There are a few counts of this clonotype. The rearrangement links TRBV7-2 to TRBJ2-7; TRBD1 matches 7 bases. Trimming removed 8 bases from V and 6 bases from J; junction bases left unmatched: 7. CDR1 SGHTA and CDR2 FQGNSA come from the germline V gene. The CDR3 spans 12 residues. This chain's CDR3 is CASGRTGLEQYF. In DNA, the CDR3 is TGTGCCAGCGGCCGGACAGGCCTCGAGCAGTACTTC. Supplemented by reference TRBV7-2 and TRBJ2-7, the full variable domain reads GAGVSQSPSNKVTEKGKDVELRCDPISGHTALYWYRQSLGQGLEFLIYFQGNSAPDKSGLPSDRFSAERTGGSVSTLTIQRTQQEDSAVYLCASGRTGLEQYFGPGTRLTVT.

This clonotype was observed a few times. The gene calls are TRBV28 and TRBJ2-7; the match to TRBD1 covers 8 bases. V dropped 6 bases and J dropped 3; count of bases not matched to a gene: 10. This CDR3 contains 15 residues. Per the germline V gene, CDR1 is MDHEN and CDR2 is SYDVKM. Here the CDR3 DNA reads TGTGCCAGCAGGATAAGACAGGGGCCAGGCTACGAGCAGTACTTC. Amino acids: CASRIRQGPGYEQYF.

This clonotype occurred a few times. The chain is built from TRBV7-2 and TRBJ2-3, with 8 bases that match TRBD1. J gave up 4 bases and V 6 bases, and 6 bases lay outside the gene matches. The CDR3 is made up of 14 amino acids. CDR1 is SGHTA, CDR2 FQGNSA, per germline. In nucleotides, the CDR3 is TGTGCCAGCAGACCGGGACAGGACGCAGATACGCAGTATTTT. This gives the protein CASRPGQDADTQYF.

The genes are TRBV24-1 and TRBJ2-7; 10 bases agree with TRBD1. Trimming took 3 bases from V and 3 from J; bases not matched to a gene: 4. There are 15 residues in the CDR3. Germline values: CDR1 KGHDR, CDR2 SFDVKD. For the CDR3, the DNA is TGTGCCACCAGTGATCCCGGGACAGGGGTCTACGAGCAGTACTTC. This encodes CATSDPGTGVYEQYF.

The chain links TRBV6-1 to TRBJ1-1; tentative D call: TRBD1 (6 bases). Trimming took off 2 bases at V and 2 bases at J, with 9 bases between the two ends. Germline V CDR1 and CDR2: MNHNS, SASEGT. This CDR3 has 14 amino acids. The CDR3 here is CASSEQGLNTEAFF. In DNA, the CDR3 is TGTGCCAGCAGTGAACAGGGGCTCAACACTGAAGCTTTCTTT.

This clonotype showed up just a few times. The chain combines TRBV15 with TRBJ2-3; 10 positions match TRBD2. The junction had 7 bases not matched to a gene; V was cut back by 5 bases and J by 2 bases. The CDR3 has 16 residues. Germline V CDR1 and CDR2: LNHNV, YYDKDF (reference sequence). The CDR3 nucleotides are TGTGCCACCAGCGGGAGGACTAGCGGTCTCACAGATACGCAGTATTTT. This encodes CATSGRTSGLTDTQYF.

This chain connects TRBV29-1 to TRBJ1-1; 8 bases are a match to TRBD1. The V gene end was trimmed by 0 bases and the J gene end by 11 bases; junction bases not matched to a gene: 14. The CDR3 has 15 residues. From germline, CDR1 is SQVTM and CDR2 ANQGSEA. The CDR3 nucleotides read TGCAGCGTTGAAGATCGGGGCAGGGGGCGTTATGTTGCTTTCTTT. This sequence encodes CSVEDRGRGRYVAFF.

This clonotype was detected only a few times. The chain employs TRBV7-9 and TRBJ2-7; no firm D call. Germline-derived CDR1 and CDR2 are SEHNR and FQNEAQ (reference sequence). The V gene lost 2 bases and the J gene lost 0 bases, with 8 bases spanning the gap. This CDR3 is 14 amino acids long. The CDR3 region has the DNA TGTGCCAGCAGCTTATCCGTCGGCTCCTACGAGCAGTACTTC. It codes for CASSLSVGSYEQYF.

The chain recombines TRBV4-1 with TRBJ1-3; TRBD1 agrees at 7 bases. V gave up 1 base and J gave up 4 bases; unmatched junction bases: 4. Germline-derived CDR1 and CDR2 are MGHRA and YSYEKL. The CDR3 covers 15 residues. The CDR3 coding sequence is TGCGCCAGCAGCCAAGTTGACAGGGAGGGAAACACCATATATTTT. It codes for CASSQVDREGNTIYF.

CDR3 bases: TGCAGTGCCCATCCTCCGGGACGTCCGAACACTGAAGCTTTCTTT. This encodes CSAHPPGRPNTEAFF. The chain employs TRBV20-1 and TRBJ1-1; a weak D match, TRBD1 (5 bases). CDR3 size: 15 residues. Per germline, CDR1 DFQATT and CDR2 SNEGSKA (reference sequence). V dropped 6 bases and J dropped 1 base, with 18 bases sitting between them.

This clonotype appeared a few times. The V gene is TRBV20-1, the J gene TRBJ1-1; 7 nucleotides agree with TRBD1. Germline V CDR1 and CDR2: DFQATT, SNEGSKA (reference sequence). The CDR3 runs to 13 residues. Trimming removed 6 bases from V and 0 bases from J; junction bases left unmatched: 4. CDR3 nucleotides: TGCAGTGCCACCGGGACAGTGAACACTGAAGCTTTCTTT. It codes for CSATGTVNTEAFF.

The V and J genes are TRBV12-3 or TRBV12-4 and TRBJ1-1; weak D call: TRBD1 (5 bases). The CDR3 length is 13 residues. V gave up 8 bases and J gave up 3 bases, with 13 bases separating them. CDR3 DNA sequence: TGTGCCAGCGGAAGGGGCAGGGACACTGAAGCTTTCTTT. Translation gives CASGRGRDTEAFF.

The CDR3 coding sequence is TGTGCCAGCAGTTTTCAGGGCGGGGTATACGACATTCAGTACTTC. It codes for CASSFQGGVYDIQYF. This chain uses TRBV12-3 or TRBV12-4 with TRBJ2-4; D possibly corresponds to TRBD2 (6 bases). The CDR3 is 15 amino acids. Deletions cut 3 bases from V and 8 bases from J, with 17 bases between.

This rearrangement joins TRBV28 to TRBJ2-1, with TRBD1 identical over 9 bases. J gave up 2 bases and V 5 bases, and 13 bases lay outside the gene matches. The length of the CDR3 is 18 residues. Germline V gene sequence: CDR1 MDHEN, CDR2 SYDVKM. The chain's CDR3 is CASSLFQQGALAYNEQFF. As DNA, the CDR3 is TGTGCCAGCAGTCTCTTCCAACAGGGGGCCTTAGCCTACAATGAGCAGTTCTTC.

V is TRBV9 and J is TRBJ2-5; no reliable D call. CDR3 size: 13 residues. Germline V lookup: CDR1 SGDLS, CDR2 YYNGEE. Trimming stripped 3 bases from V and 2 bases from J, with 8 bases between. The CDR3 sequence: CASSASRQETQYF. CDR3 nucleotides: TGTGCCAGCAGCGCCTCAAGACAAGAGACCCAGTACTTC.

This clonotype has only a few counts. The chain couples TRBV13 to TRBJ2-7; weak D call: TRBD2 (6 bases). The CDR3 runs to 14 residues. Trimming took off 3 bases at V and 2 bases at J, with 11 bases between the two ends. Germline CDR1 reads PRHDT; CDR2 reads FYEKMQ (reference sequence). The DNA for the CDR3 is TGTGCCAGCAGCTTGCGGGGCAACACCTACGAGCAGTACTTC. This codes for CASSLRGNTYEQYF.